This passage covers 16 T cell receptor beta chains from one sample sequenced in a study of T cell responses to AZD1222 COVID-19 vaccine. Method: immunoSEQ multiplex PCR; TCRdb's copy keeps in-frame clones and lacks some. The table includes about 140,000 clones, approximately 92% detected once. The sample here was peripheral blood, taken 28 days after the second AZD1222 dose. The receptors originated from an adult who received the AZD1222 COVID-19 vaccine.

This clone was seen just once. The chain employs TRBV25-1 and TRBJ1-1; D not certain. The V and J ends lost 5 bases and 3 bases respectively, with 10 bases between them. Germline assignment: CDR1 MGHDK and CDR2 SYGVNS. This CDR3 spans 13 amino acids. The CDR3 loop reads CASSKGGDTEAFF. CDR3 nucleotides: TGTGCCAGCAGTAAGGGTGGTGACACTGAAGCTTTCTTT.

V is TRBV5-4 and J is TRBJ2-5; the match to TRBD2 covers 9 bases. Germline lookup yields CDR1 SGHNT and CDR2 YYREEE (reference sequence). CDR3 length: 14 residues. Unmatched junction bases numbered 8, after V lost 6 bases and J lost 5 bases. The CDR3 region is CASTLGGLAETQYF. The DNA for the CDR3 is TGTGCCAGCACCCTCGGAGGACTAGCGGAGACCCAGTACTTC.

This CDR3 reads CASSRPGLASETQYF. The CDR3 DNA follows: TGTGCCAGCAGCCGCCCGGGACTAGCGTCGGAGACCCAGTACTTC. The chain carries TRBV3-1 (or the pseudogene TRBV3-2) and TRBJ2-5; 10 bases agree with TRBD2. The V gene end was trimmed by 4 bases and the J gene end by 5 bases; junction bases not matched to a gene: 7. The CDR3 covers 15 residues. Germline lookup yields CDR1 LGHDT and CDR2 YNNKEL (reference sequence).

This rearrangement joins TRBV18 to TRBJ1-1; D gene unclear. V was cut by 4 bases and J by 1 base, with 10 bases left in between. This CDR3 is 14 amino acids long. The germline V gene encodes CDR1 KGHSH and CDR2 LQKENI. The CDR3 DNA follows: TGTGCCAGCTCACTGAGTTGGGGGAACACTGAAGCTTTCTTT. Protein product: CASSLSWGNTEAFF.

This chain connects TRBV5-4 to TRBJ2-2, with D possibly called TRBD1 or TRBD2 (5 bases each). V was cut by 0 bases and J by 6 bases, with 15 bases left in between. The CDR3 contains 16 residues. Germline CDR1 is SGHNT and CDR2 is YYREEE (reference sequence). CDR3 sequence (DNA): TGTGCCAGCAGCTTGGTCGGCCGGGGCCAACCCGGGGAGCTGTTTTTT. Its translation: CASSLVGRGQPGELFF.

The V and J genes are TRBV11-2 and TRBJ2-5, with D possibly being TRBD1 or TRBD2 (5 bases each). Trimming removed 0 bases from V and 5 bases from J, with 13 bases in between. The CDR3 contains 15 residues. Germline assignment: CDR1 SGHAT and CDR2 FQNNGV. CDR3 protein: CASSLEYRSGETQYF. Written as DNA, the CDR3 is TGTGCCAGCAGCTTAGAGTACAGGAGCGGTGAGACCCAGTACTTC.

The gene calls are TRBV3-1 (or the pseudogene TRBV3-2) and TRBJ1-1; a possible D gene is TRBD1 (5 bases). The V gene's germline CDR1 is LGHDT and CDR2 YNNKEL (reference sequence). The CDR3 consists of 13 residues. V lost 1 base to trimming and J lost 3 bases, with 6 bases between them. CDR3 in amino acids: CASSQVRDTEAFF. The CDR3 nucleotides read TGTGCCAGCAGCCAAGTCAGGGACACTGAAGCTTTCTTT.

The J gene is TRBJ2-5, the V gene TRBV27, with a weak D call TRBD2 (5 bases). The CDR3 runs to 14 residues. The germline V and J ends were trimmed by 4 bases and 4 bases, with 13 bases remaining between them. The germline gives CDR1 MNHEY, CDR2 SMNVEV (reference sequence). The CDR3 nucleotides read TGTGCCAGCAGTTCGCGGGCGGACGCAGAGACCCAGTACTTC. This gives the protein CASSSRADAETQYF.

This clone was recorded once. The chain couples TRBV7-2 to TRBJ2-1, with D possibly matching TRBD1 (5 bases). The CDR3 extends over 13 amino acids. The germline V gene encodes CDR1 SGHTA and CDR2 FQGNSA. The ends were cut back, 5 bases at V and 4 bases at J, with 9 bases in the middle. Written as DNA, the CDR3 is TGTGCCAGCAGCCGCGACAGTTACAATGAGCAGTTCTTC. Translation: CASSRDSYNEQFF.

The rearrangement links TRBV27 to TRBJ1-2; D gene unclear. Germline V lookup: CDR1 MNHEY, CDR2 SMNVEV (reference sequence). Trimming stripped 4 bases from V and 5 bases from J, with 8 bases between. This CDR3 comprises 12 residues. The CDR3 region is CASSSDLYGYTF. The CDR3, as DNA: TGTGCCAGCAGTTCGGACCTATATGGCTACACCTTC.

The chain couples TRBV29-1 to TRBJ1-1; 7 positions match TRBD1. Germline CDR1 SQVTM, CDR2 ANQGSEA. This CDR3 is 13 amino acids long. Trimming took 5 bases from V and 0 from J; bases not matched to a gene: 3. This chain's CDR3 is CSVSTGMNTEAFF. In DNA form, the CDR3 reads TGCAGCGTTTCGACAGGGATGAACACTGAAGCTTTCTTT.

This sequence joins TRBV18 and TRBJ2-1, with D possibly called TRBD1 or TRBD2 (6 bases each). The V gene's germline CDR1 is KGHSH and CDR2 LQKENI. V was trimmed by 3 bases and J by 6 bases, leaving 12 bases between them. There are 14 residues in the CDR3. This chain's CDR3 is CASSPTGGINEQFF. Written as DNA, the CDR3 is TGTGCCAGCTCACCTACCGGGGGCATCAATGAGCAGTTCTTC. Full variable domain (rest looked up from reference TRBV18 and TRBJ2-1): NAGVMQNPRHLVRRRGQEARLRCSPMKGHSHVYWYRQLPEEGLKFMVYLQKENIIDESGMPKERFSAEFPKEGPSILRIQQVVRGDSAAYFCASSPTGGINEQFFGPGTRLTVL.

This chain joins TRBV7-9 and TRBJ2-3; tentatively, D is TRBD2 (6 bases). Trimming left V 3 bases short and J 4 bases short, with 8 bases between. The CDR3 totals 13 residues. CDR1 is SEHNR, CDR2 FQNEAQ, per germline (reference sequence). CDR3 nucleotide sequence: TGTGCCAGCAGCTTTGGGGGGTCAGATACGCAGTATTTT. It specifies CASSFGGSDTQYF.

The CDR3 bases are TGTGCCATCAGTGGCGCGAGCGGGGGAAGGTTGAATGAGCAGTTCTTC. It yields the protein CAISGASGGRLNEQFF. This chain links TRBV10-3 with TRBJ2-1; 8 bases are a match to TRBD2. Germline trimming cut 4 bases from V and 7 bases from J; bases unmatched to any gene: 12. Per germline, CDR1 ENHRY and CDR2 SYGVKD. CDR3 length equals 16 residues.

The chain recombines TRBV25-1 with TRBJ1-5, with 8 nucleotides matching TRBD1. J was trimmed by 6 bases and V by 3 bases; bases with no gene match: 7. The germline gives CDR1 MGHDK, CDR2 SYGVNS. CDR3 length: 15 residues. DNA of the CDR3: TGTGCCAGCAGTGAGACAGGGGAGGGTGGTCAGCCCCAGCATTTT. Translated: CASSETGEGGQPQHF.

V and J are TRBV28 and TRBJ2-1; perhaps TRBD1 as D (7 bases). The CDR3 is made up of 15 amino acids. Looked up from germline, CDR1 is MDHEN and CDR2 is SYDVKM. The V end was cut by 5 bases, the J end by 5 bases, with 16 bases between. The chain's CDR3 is CASSTPGGSNNEQFF. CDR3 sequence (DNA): TGTGCCAGCAGTACCCCAGGGGGGTCCAACAATGAGCAGTTCTTC. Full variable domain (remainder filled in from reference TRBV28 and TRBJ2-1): DVKVTQSSRYLVKRTGEKVFLECVQDMDHENMFWYRQDPGLGLRLIYFSYDVKMKEKGDIPEGYSVSREKKERFSLILESASTNQTSMYLCASSTPGGSNNEQFFGPGTRLTVL.